The next 20 T cell receptor beta chains were all read from a single sample in a study of blood T cell repertoires in COVID-19. Assay: immunoSEQ multiplex PCR; the TCRdb copy retains only in-frame clones and omits some. Among about 120,000 clones listed, 75% to 95% were seen once. Material: peripheral blood. Source of these receptors: a human donor with active COVID-19. The donor label of this sample is uncertain.

This clone was observed a few times. The chain couples TRBV4-1 to TRBJ2-2; perhaps TRBD2 as D (5 bases). Trimming removed 0 bases at V and 1 base at J, with 6 bases between. CDR3 length: 15 residues. From germline, CDR1 is MGHRA and CDR2 YSYEKL. The CDR3 spells CASSQDGLNTGELFF. CDR3 sequence (DNA): TGCGCCAGCAGCCAAGATGGACTGAACACCGGGGAGCTGTTTTTT.

This sequence joins TRBV5-1 and TRBJ2-1, with D tentatively TRBD2 (5 bases). Per germline, CDR1 SGHRS and CDR2 YFSETQ. The CDR3 is 13 amino acids. V was cut by 4 bases and J by 6 bases, with 11 bases left in between. In DNA, the CDR3 is TGCGCCAGCAGCCCCCCGGGAATCAATGAGCAGTTCTTC. Translation gives CASSPPGINEQFF.

The chain joins TRBV6-6 to TRBJ1-6; D remains ambiguous. V was shortened by 2 bases and J by 1 base, with 9 bases between the two germline ends. CDR1 and CDR2 (germline): MNHNY, SVGAGI (reference sequence). The CDR3 loop spans 16 amino acids. The CDR3 bases are TGTGCCAGCAGTTACGAGGGAGGATCCTATAATTCACCCCTCCACTTT. Protein: CASSYEGGSYNSPLHF.

This clone was counted once. The chain links TRBV9 to TRBJ2-3; TRBD2 agrees at 10 bases. CDR3 length: 16 residues. Germline-derived CDR1 and CDR2 are SGDLS and YYNGEE. Unmatched junction bases numbered 7, after V lost 4 bases and J lost 2 bases. The CDR3 loop reads CASSSMGLALTDTQYF. DNA for the CDR3: TGTGCCAGCAGCTCGATGGGACTAGCGCTCACAGATACGCAGTATTTT.

The chain recombines TRBV7-3 with TRBJ2-1; 8 bases match TRBD2. This CDR3 contains 15 residues. CDR1 and CDR2 from the germline V gene are SGHTA and FQGTGA. Trimming removed 1 base from V and 5 bases from J; junction bases left unmatched: 4. CDR3: CASSLRAGANNEQFF. The CDR3 DNA reads as TGTGCCAGCAGCTTAAGAGCGGGGGCGAACAATGAGCAGTTCTTC.

A few counts support this clone. J is TRBJ2-3 and V is TRBV7-2; D is unclear. V lost 5 bases to trimming and J lost 4 bases, with 16 bases between them. The germline V gene has CDR1 SGHTA and CDR2 FQGNSA. This CDR3 contains 15 residues. The CDR3 reads CASSPLFAVADTQYF. As DNA, the CDR3 is TGTGCCAGCAGCCCCCTCTTTGCGGTTGCAGATACGCAGTATTTT.

The chain combines TRBV19 with TRBJ2-2; 14 bases agree with TRBD2. Unmatched junction bases numbered 14, after V lost 4 bases and J lost 4 bases. This CDR3 contains 20 residues. From germline, CDR1 is LNHDA and CDR2 SQIVND (reference sequence). Here the CDR3 reads CASSRRTGTSGGWSTGELFF. In nucleotides, the CDR3 is TGTGCCAGTAGTAGACGAACCGGGACTAGCGGGGGCTGGAGCACCGGGGAGCTGTTTTTT.

This sequence joins TRBV7-9 and TRBJ1-4, with D hard to call. Germline V CDR1 and CDR2: SEHNR, FQNEAQ (reference sequence). The V gene lost 3 bases and the J gene lost 6 bases, with 11 bases spanning the gap. The CDR3 totals 14 residues. CDR3 sequence (DNA): TGTGCCAGCAGCTTGGGCGGGAACGATGAAAAACTGTTTTTT. Translating it yields CASSLGGNDEKLFF.

The genes are TRBV18 and TRBJ2-1, with 8 bases identical to TRBD2. This CDR3 region has 16 residues. V lost 2 bases to trimming and J lost 5 bases; unmatched junction nucleotides: 8. CDR1 and CDR2 from the germline V gene are KGHSH and LQKENI. CDR3 DNA: TGTGCCAGCTCACCAGGTGGCGGGGGGACGGACAATGAGCAGTTCTTC. It specifies CASSPGGGGTDNEQFF.

J is TRBJ1-1 and V is TRBV6-5; D unresolved. Germline loops: CDR1 MNHEY, CDR2 SVGAGI. This CDR3 comprises 16 residues. With 0 bases removed from V and 1 base from J, the gap between germline ends came to 12 bases. CDR3 region: CASSYSKSSGNTEAFF. CDR3 DNA: TGTGCCAGCAGTTACTCGAAGAGCTCCGGGAACACTGAAGCTTTCTTT.

The chain links TRBV7-9 to TRBJ2-7; 7 nucleotides agree with TRBD2. J lost 2 bases, V lost 3 bases, and 7 bases had no gene match. The CDR3 spans 15 residues. Germline-derived CDR1 and CDR2 are SEHNR and FQNEAQ (reference sequence). The CDR3 sequence: CASSLFQRGAYEQYF. The CDR3 bases are TGTGCCAGCAGCTTGTTCCAGCGGGGTGCCTACGAGCAGTACTTC.

The chain is built from TRBV11-3 and TRBJ2-7; weak D call: TRBD1 (6 bases). Trimming pared 5 bases from V and 4 bases from J, leaving 27 bases between. Germline CDR1 and CDR2: SGHNT and YENEEA. This CDR3 spans 18 amino acids. The DNA of the CDR3 is TGTGCCAGCAGCCTCTTTTCATCTAACCGGGACAATCTATACGAGCAGTACTTC. Translation: CASSLFSSNRDNLYEQYF.

This chain joins TRBV10-1 and TRBJ1-1; D is perhaps TRBD1 (5 bases). V was trimmed by 3 bases and J by 3 bases, leaving 11 bases between them. The CDR3 covers 14 residues. The germline V gene encodes CDR1 WNHNN and CDR2 SYGVQD (reference sequence). CDR3 sequence: CASSDWGGDTEAFF. The CDR3 nucleotides read TGCGCCAGCAGTGACTGGGGGGGGGACACTGAAGCTTTCTTT.

The V and J genes are TRBV18 and TRBJ2-1, with D unresolved. Trimming left V 4 bases short and J 4 bases short, with 11 bases between. Germline V CDR1 and CDR2: KGHSH, LQKENI. The CDR3 is 14 residues long. This CDR3 reads CASSLNERYNEQFF. The CDR3 DNA reads as TGTGCCAGCTCACTTAACGAGCGTTACAATGAGCAGTTCTTC.

The rearrangement joins TRBV19 to TRBJ2-1; 8 nucleotides match TRBD1. Germline V gives CDR1 LNHDA, CDR2 SQIVND (reference sequence). V dropped 3 bases and J dropped 6; count of bases not matched to a gene: 10. This CDR3 region has 16 residues. DNA for the CDR3: TGTGCCAGTAGTATCCTCGGGACAGGTAATACCAATGAGCAGTTCTTC. This gives the protein CASSILGTGNTNEQFF.

The chain has TRBV7-9 and TRBJ2-3, with 8 positions matching TRBD2. This CDR3 has 16 amino acids. After removal of 5 bases from V and 1 base from J, the junction contained 8 bases not matched to a gene. The germline V gene has CDR1 SEHNR and CDR2 FQNEAQ (reference sequence). CDR3 loop: CASSPRGSGGTDTQYF. DNA for the CDR3: TGTGCCAGCAGCCCCCGGGGTAGCGGGGGCACAGATACGCAGTATTTT.

This clone was seen more than once but under ten times. DNA for the CDR3: TGTGCCAGCAGCTTAGCCCGGACTGGCTATGGCTACACCTTC. This gives the protein CASSLARTGYGYTF. This chain connects TRBV7-2 to TRBJ1-2; D gene uncertain. Germline lookup yields CDR1 SGHTA and CDR2 FQGNSA. The CDR3 is made up of 14 amino acids. V was cut by 0 bases and J by 4 bases, with 9 bases left in between. Complete variable domain (other parts from reference TRBV7-2 and TRBJ1-2): GAGVSQSPSNKVTEKGKDVELRCDPISGHTALYWYRQSLGQGLEFLIYFQGNSAPDKSGLPSDRFSAERTGGSVSTLTIQRTQQEDSAVYLCASSLARTGYGYTFGSGTRLTVV.

Details on this clone: The junction shows a germline mismatch at one end, possibly a read error. The genes are TRBV7-7 and TRBJ2-2, with 10 nucleotides matching TRBD1. CDR1 and CDR2 (germline): SSHAT, FNYEAQ (reference sequence). CDR3 length: 14 residues. CDR3 DNA: TGTGCTAGCAGACCGGGACAGGGGTCCGGGGAGCTGTTTTTT. It encodes CASRPGQGSGELFF.

The chain carries TRBV24-1 and TRBJ2-1; maybe TRBD1 (6 bases). Trimming cost V 4 bases and J 4 bases, with 16 bases left between them. This CDR3 comprises 16 residues. CDR1 is KGHDR, CDR2 SFDVKD, per germline. The CDR3 coding sequence is TGTGCCACCAGTGACCCACAGGGTCGCACGTACAATGAGCAGTTCTTC. This sequence encodes CATSDPQGRTYNEQFF.

The chain has TRBV15 and TRBJ2-7, with 7 nucleotides matching TRBD1. The V gene's germline CDR1 is LNHNV and CDR2 YYDKDF (reference sequence). Germline trimming cut 9 bases from V and 2 bases from J; bases unmatched to any gene: 10. The CDR3 covers 14 residues. CDR3 DNA sequence: TGTGCCACTCAAGACAGGGATGGCACCTACGAGCAGTACTTC. It codes for CATQDRDGTYEQYF.